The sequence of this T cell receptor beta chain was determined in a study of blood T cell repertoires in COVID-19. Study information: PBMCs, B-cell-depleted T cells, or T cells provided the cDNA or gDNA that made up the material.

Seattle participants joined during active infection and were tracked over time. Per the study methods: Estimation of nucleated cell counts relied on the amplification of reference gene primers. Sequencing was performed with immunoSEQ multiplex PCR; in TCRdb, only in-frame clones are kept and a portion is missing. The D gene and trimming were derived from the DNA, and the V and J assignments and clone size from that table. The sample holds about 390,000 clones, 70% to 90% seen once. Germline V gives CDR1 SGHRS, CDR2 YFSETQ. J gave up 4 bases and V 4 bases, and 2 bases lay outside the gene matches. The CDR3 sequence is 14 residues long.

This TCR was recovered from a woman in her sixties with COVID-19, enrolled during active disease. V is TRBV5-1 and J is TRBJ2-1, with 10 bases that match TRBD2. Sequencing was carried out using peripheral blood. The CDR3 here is CASSLAGDYNEQFF. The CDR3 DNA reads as TGCGCCAGCAGCCTAGCGGGGGATTACAATGAGCAGTTCTTC.